This T cell receptor beta chain was recorded in a study of CD8+CD57+ T cells in acquired aplastic anemia. Study-level background: The sorted CD4+ and CD8+ cells yielded an average approximately 3 ug of DNA.

Germline-derived CDR1 and CDR2 are SGHTA and FQGNSA. V lost 1 base and J lost 8, with 8 bases in between. The CDR3 covers 13 residues. The TCR beta profiling, which covered VDJ combination and CDR3 sequence, was carried out using genomic DNA as the template. TCRdb ran MiXCR on the reads and lists one entry per CDR3 protein. Of under 500,000 distinct CDR3 sequences listed, around 32% are singletons. This clonotype was counted only a few times. Its antigen is as yet unknown. Overall study findings and caveats: CD8+ Simpson's diversity in patients was not significantly different from that in controls.

The patients chosen for sequencing had shown expansion of CD8+CD57+ cells (detected by flow cytometry). Every patient presented with severe acquired aplastic anemia. The rearrangement joins TRBV7-2 to TRBJ2-2; D gene ambiguous. The sequence was obtained from a human donor with aplastic anemia. The specimen was sorted CD4+, CD8+, or CD8+CD57+ T cells (not recorded which) from PBMCs. The CDR3: CASSLGRGGELFF. DNA of the CDR3: TGTGCCAGCAGCTTAGGGCGAGGTGGGGAGCTGTTTTTT. The full variable domain, completed using reference TRBV7-2 and TRBJ2-2, is GAGVSQSPSNKVTEKGKDVELRCDPISGHTALYWYRQSLGQGLEFLIYFQGNSAPDKSGLPSDRFSAERTGGSVSTLTIQRTQQEDSAVYLCASSLGRGGELFFGEGSRLTVL.